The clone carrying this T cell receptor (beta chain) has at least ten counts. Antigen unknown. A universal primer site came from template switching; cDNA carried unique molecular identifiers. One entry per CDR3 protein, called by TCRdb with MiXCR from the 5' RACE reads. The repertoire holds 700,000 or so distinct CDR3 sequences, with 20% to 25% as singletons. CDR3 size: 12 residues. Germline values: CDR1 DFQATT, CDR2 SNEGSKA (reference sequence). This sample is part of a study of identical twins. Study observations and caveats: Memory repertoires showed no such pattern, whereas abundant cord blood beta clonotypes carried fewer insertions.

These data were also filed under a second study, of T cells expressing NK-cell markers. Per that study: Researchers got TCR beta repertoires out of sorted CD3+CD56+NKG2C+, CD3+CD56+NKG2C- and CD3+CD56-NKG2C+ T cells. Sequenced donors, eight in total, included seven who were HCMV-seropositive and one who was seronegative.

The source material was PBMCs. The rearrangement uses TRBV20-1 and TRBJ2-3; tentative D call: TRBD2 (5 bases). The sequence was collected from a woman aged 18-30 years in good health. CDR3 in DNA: TGCAGCGCCCCGAGAGGGACAGATACGCAGTATTTT. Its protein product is CSAPRGTDTQYF.